Below are 30 T cell receptor beta chains sequenced from a single sample in a study of shared clonotypes between healthy human individuals. Clones were sequenced by immunoSEQ multiplex PCR, and TCRdb holds only the in-frame ones, with some missing. The data hold roughly 2 million clones, with about 94% observed a single time. The sequencing input was naive CD4+ T cells sorted from blood. Sample subset: CD45RA+ positively selected. The receptors originated from a man aged 18-30 years in good health.

The J gene is TRBJ2-1, the V gene TRBV7-9; the D gene is possibly TRBD2 (7 bases). Trimming shortened V by 1 base and J by 10 bases, and 17 bases separated the two germline ends. The CDR3 is 15 residues long. The germline V gene has CDR1 SEHNR and CDR2 FQNEAQ (reference sequence). This CDR3 is CASSLVRTRDMEQFF. The CDR3 DNA is TGTGCCAGCAGCTTAGTTCGGACTAGGGACATGGAGCAGTTCTTC.

The genes are TRBV5-1 and TRBJ2-7; 10 nucleotides match TRBD1. This CDR3 has 15 amino acids. Germline loops: CDR1 SGHRS, CDR2 YFSETQ. Unmatched junction bases numbered 5, after V lost 0 bases and J lost 5 bases. The CDR3, as DNA: TGCGCCAGCAGCTTGGGGCCCGGGACAGGGGACGAGCAGTACTTC. This codes for CASSLGPGTGDEQYF. The complete variable domain, with remaining parts taken from reference TRBV5-1 and TRBJ2-7, reads KAGVTQTPRYLIKTRGQQVTLSCSPISGHRSVSWYQQTPGQGLQFLFEYFSETQRNKGNFPGRFSGRQFSNSRSEMNVSTLELGDSALYLCASSLGPGTGDEQYFGPGTRLTVT.

The rearrangement joins TRBV5-1 to TRBJ2-5, with no clear D. This CDR3 comprises 14 residues. CDR1 and CDR2 from the germline V gene are SGHRS and YFSETQ. Trimming shortened V by 0 bases and J by 3 bases, and 9 bases separated the two germline ends. DNA of the CDR3: TGCGCCAGCAGCTTGGAGAGTGGAAAAGAGACCCAGTACTTC. It yields the protein CASSLESGKETQYF.

The chain couples TRBV6-1 to TRBJ1-3, with 11 bases that match TRBD1. Germline V lookup: CDR1 MNHNS, CDR2 SASEGT. V trimming: 9 bases; J trimming: 4 bases; junction bases outside the gene matches: 8. CDR3 length equals 15 residues. Here the CDR3 reads CASKGQGASGNTIYF. DNA for the CDR3: TGTGCCAGTAAAGGACAGGGGGCGTCAGGAAACACCATATATTTT.

The chain joins TRBV18 to TRBJ1-6; TRBD1 matches 10 bases. Germline lookup yields CDR1 KGHSH and CDR2 LQKENI. V gave up 3 bases and J gave up 9 bases; unmatched junction bases: 5. The CDR3 extends over 15 amino acids. CDR3 DNA: TGTGCCAGCTCACCCGACAGGGGGCTTGTTTCACCCCTCCACTTT. It specifies CASSPDRGLVSPLHF.

This clone showed up just once. The gene calls are TRBV6-6 and TRBJ1-2; a weak D match, TRBD1 (6 bases). The CDR3 extends over 13 amino acids. Germline V CDR1 and CDR2: MNHNY, SVGAGI (reference sequence). Trimming took off 5 bases at V and 4 bases at J, with 11 bases between the two ends. The DNA for the CDR3 is TGTGCCAGCAGTATACAGGGCCCCTATGGCTACACCTTC. Translating gives CASSIQGPYGYTF.

The rearrangement links TRBV6-4 to TRBJ2-7; D ambiguous. Germline CDR1 reads MRHNA; CDR2 reads SNTAGT. CDR3 length equals 16 residues. Trimming left V 6 bases short and J 3 bases short, with 21 bases between. CDR3 loop: CASSALPPDLFYEQYF. The CDR3 DNA reads as TGTGCCAGCAGCGCTCTCCCTCCTGACTTATTCTACGAGCAGTACTTC.

V and J are TRBV6-5 and TRBJ1-4; no clear D. The germline V gene has CDR1 MNHEY and CDR2 SVGAGI. This CDR3 is 12 amino acids long. V dropped 8 bases and J dropped 5 bases, with 9 bases sitting between them. The CDR3 here is CASGGGNEKLFF. The CDR3 region has the DNA TGTGCCAGCGGTGGCGGGAATGAAAAACTGTTTTTT.

This clone has just one count. The chain is built from TRBV4-2 and TRBJ2-1, with D uncertain. Per germline, CDR1 LGHNA and CDR2 YNFKEQ. With 0 bases removed from V and 7 bases from J, the gap between germline ends came to 10 bases. The CDR3 contains 14 residues. This CDR3 is CASSQEQERNEQFF. CDR3 sequence (DNA): TGTGCCAGCAGCCAAGAGCAAGAAAGGAATGAGCAGTTCTTC.

This clone was observed once. The rearrangement joins TRBV11-2 to TRBJ1-4; D may be TRBD1 (5 bases). CDR3 length: 16 residues. The V gene's germline CDR1 is SGHAT and CDR2 FQNNGV. V was cut by 1 base and J by 3 bases, with 12 bases left in between. Here the CDR3 DNA reads TGTGCCAGCAGCTTAGGGGGCAGGGTACCTAATGAAAAACTGTTTTTT. It translates to CASSLGGRVPNEKLFF.

J is TRBJ2-5 and V is TRBV28; possibly TRBD1 for D (6 bases). V gave up 5 bases and J gave up 2 bases, with 12 bases separating them. The CDR3 is 14 residues long. Germline CDR1 and CDR2: MDHEN and SYDVKM. DNA for the CDR3: TGTGCCAGCAGTCCCTACAGGGATCAAGAGACCCAGTACTTC. This sequence encodes CASSPYRDQETQYF.

The chain joins TRBV19 to TRBJ1-3; D is ambiguous. This CDR3 is built from 17 residues. V lost 8 bases to trimming and J lost 0 bases, with 20 bases between them. Germline V gene data show CDR1 as LNHDA and CDR2 as SQIVND (reference sequence). DNA of the CDR3: TGTGCCAGTGCCTCCCCGCCCGGTTACGTCTCTGGAAACACCATATATTTT. Translation gives CASASPPGYVSGNTIYF.

The CDR3 DNA is TGCGCCAGCAGCCAGACCGGGTTGGGGAACACCGGGGAGCTGTTTTTT. Translating gives CASSQTGLGNTGELFF. The rearrangement joins TRBV4-1 to TRBJ2-2; D is uncertain. The CDR3 loop spans 16 amino acids. The V end was cut by 3 bases, the J end by 1 base, with 12 bases between. CDR1 MGHRA and CDR2 YSYEKL come from the germline V gene.

The chain uses TRBV4-2 and TRBJ2-1; 9 positions match TRBD2. The V gene end was trimmed by 6 bases and the J gene end by 1 base; junction bases not matched to a gene: 7. In germline, CDR1 is LGHNA, CDR2 YNFKEQ. The CDR3 has 16 residues. The CDR3 loop is CASSATSGVSYNEQFF. The CDR3 coding sequence is TGTGCCAGCAGTGCGACTAGCGGCGTTTCCTACAATGAGCAGTTCTTC.

Worth noting for this clone: The sample holds other DNA sequences that translate to the same CDR3. The chain joins TRBV4-1 to TRBJ1-4; D is unresolved. The CDR3 runs to 13 residues. V lost 4 bases and J lost 7, with 10 bases in between. From germline, CDR1 is MGHRA and CDR2 YSYEKL. Here the CDR3 DNA reads TGCGCCAGCAGCCTGACCGGCGGTGAAAAACTGTTTTTT. This gives the protein CASSLTGGEKLFF.

This chain links TRBV6-5 with TRBJ2-1; D is possibly TRBD1 (5 bases). Deletions cut 2 bases from V and 9 bases from J, with 11 bases between. This CDR3 is built from 13 residues. CDR1 and CDR2 (germline): MNHEY, SVGAGI. The CDR3: CASSYGAKGEQFF. In nucleotides, the CDR3 is TGTGCCAGCAGTTACGGGGCCAAGGGTGAGCAGTTCTTC.

The chain employs TRBV9 and TRBJ2-5; TRBD2 aligns across 13 bases. This CDR3 spans 16 amino acids. Germline CDR1 reads SGDLS; CDR2 reads YYNGEE. Unmatched junction bases numbered 3, after V lost 3 bases and J lost 1 base. The CDR3 sequence: CASSAGTSGTQETQYF. CDR3 bases: TGTGCCAGCAGCGCGGGGACTAGCGGGACCCAAGAGACCCAGTACTTC.

The chain has TRBV7-9 and TRBJ2-1; 11 nucleotides agree with TRBD2. The V gene end was trimmed by 5 bases and the J gene end by 4 bases; junction bases not matched to a gene: 1. The germline V gene has CDR1 SEHNR and CDR2 FQNEAQ (reference sequence). The CDR3 covers 14 residues. CDR3 nucleotide sequence: TGTGCCAGCAGCAGACTAGCGGGGTACAATGAGCAGTTCTTC. Translating it yields CASSRLAGYNEQFF.

The rearrangement uses TRBV4-1 and TRBJ2-1; 15 positions match TRBD2. After removal of 4 bases from V and 8 bases from J, the junction contained 9 bases not matched to a gene. The germline CDR1 and CDR2 sequences are MGHRA and YSYEKL. There are 17 residues in the CDR3. CDR3 nucleotides: TGCGCCAGCAGCCGGGAAGGACTAGCGGGAGGGGGGCATGAGCAGTTCTTC. It yields the protein CASSREGLAGGGHEQFF.

The genes are TRBV5-1 and TRBJ1-3; 9 bases align to TRBD1. This CDR3 contains 16 residues. The ends lost 0 bases at V and 4 bases at J; junction bases unmatched: 5. The germline CDR1 and CDR2 sequences are SGHRS and YFSETQ. This CDR3 is CASSLALTGGGNTIYF. CDR3 DNA sequence: TGCGCCAGCAGCTTGGCCCTGACAGGGGGAGGAAACACCATATATTTT.

As concerns this clone: Different DNA sequences within this sample yield the same CDR3. V gene TRBV5-1 combines with J gene TRBJ2-2; 8 bases match TRBD1. V shed 4 bases, J shed 0 bases, and the junction held 5 bases outside the gene matches. The CDR3 sequence is 16 residues long. The germline V gene has CDR1 SGHRS and CDR2 YFSETQ. The CDR3 is CASSPGTGANTGELFF. CDR3 nucleotide sequence: TGCGCCAGCAGCCCGGGGACAGGCGCGAACACCGGGGAGCTGTTTTTT. Based on the CDR3 plus reference TRBV5-1 and TRBJ2-2, the full variable domain is KAGVTQTPRYLIKTRGQQVTLSCSPISGHRSVSWYQQTPGQGLQFLFEYFSETQRNKGNFPGRFSGRQFSNSRSEMNVSTLELGDSALYLCASSPGTGANTGELFFGEGSRLTVL.

A single count supports this clone. The CDR3 here is CASSFDFGQGNTEAFF. CDR3 coding DNA: TGTGCCAGCAGTTTCGACTTCGGACAGGGAAACACTGAAGCTTTCTTT. This rearrangement joins TRBV28 to TRBJ1-1, with 8 bases lining up with TRBD1. CDR1 and CDR2 (germline): MDHEN, SYDVKM. After removal of 3 bases from V and 2 bases from J, the junction contained 8 bases not matched to a gene. The CDR3 is 16 residues long. Complete variable domain (other parts from reference TRBV28 and TRBJ1-1): DVKVTQSSRYLVKRTGEKVFLECVQDMDHENMFWYRQDPGLGLRLIYFSYDVKMKEKGDIPEGYSVSREKKERFSLILESASTNQTSMYLCASSFDFGQGNTEAFFGQGTRLTVV.

This clone was detected once. The J gene is TRBJ2-2, the V gene TRBV10-3; no definite D call. The V gene's germline CDR1 is ENHRY and CDR2 SYGVKD. The CDR3 length is 12 residues. The V end lost 8 bases, the J end lost 7 bases, and 11 bases lay between the germline ends. The CDR3 coding sequence is TGTGCCATCCAAACAGCAGGCGGGGAGCTGTTTTTT. This gives the protein CAIQTAGGELFF.

V gene TRBV29-1 combines with J gene TRBJ2-1, with D maybe TRBD2 (5 bases). The germline V gene encodes CDR1 SQVTM and CDR2 ANQGSEA. CDR3 length equals 14 residues. V shed 6 bases and J shed 5 bases, with 17 bases lying between them. CDR3 loop: CSVLRELVNNEQFF. The CDR3, as DNA: TGCAGCGTCCTAAGGGAGCTGGTAAACAATGAGCAGTTCTTC.

The rearrangement links TRBV10-3 to TRBJ1-1; 8 bases line up with TRBD1. The germline V gene encodes CDR1 ENHRY and CDR2 SYGVKD. The CDR3 totals 15 residues. The V segment lost 6 bases and the J segment 4 bases; nucleotides outside the gene matches: 10. DNA of the CDR3: TGTGCCATCAGCCCCCGGACAGGGAGTGGCACTGAAGCTTTCTTT. Encoded protein: CAISPRTGSGTEAFF.

This rearrangement joins TRBV30 to TRBJ1-3; D remains ambiguous. V lost 4 bases, J lost 6 bases, and 10 bases lay in between. Germline loops: CDR1 GTSNPN, CDR2 SVGIG (reference sequence). The CDR3 totals 12 residues. DNA for the CDR3: TGTGCCTGGAAAATTAGCGCAAACACCATATATTTT. Its translation is CAWKISANTIYF.

CDR3 sequence: CASSSSRVTIYEQYF. CDR3 nucleotide sequence: TGTGCCAGCAGTTCCTCCAGGGTAACAATCTACGAGCAGTACTTC. The chain has TRBV27 and TRBJ2-7; tentative D call: TRBD1 (5 bases). Trimming cost V 4 bases and J 3 bases, with 16 bases left between them. This CDR3 has 15 amino acids. Germline assignment: CDR1 MNHEY and CDR2 SMNVEV (reference sequence).

The genes are TRBV10-1 and TRBJ2-2; 7 bases are shared with TRBD1. The CDR3 totals 15 residues. CDR1 is WNHNN, CDR2 SYGVQD, per germline (reference sequence). V shed 5 bases, J shed 2 bases, and the junction held 5 bases outside the gene matches. For the CDR3, the DNA is TGCGCCAGCAGTTCCGGGACAGTAAACACCGGGGAGCTGTTTTTT. Encoded protein: CASSSGTVNTGELFF.

Written as DNA, the CDR3 is TGTGCGGAGTTCGGGGGATCCGGGGCCAACGTCCTGACTTTC. Its protein product is CAEFGGSGANVLTF. V gene TRBV30 combines with J gene TRBJ2-6; D possibly corresponds to TRBD2 (6 bases). Germline CDR1 GTSNPN, CDR2 SVGIG (reference sequence). CDR3 length: 14 amino acids.

This clone was seen just once. The V call is TRBV5-1, the J call TRBJ1-5, with a tentative D call TRBD1 (6 bases). From germline, CDR1 is SGHRS and CDR2 YFSETQ. The ends were cut back, 4 bases at V and 4 bases at J, with 15 bases in the middle. There are 15 residues in the CDR3. For the CDR3, the DNA is TGCGCCAGCAGCCTGGACAGTTTAGGAAATCAGCCCCAGCATTTT. It encodes CASSLDSLGNQPQHF.